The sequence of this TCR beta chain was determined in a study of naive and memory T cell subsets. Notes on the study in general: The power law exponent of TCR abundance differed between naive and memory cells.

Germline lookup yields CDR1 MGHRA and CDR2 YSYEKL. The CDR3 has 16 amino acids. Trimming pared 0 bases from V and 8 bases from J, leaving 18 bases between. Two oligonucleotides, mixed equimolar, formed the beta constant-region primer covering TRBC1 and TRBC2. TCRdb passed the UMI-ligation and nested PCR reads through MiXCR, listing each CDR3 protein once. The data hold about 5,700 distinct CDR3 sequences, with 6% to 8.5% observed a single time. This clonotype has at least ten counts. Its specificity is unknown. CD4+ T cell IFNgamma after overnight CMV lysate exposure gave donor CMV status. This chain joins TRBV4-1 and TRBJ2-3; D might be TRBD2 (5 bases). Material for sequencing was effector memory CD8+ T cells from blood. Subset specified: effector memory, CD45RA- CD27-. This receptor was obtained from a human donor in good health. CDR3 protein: CASSQDSAGVFGTQYF. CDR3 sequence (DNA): TGCGCCAGCAGCCAAGATAGCGCAGGAGTCTTCGGTACGCAGTATTTT.